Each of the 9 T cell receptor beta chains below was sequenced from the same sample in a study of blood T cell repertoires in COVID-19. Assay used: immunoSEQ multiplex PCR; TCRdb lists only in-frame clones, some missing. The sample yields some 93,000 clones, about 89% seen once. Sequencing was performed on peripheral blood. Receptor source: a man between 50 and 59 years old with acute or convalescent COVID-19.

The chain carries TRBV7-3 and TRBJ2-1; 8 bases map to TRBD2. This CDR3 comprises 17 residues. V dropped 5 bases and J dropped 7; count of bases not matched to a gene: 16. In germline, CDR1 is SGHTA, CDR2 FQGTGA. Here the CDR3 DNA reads TGTGCCAGCAGCATCGCCGGACTAGCAGGTGGATTTAATGAGCAGTTCTTC. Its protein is CASSIAGLAGGFNEQFF.

CDR3 sequence (DNA): TGTGCCAGCAGTGAAACCCCCTCAGGGGGGAGTTACTATGGCTACACCTTC. Translated, it gives CASSETPSGGSYYGYTF. The chain joins TRBV25-1 to TRBJ1-2; 7 bases agree with TRBD1. The V gene end was trimmed by 2 bases and the J gene end by 3 bases; junction bases not matched to a gene: 12. The CDR3 spans 17 residues. The germline gives CDR1 MGHDK, CDR2 SYGVNS.

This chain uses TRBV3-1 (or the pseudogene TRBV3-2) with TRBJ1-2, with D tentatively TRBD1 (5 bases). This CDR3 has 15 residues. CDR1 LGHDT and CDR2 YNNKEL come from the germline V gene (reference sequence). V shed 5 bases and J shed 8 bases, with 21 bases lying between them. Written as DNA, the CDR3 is TGTGCCAGCAGCTTAACCGGGACTTCCGTGGGCGGCTACACCTTC. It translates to CASSLTGTSVGGYTF.

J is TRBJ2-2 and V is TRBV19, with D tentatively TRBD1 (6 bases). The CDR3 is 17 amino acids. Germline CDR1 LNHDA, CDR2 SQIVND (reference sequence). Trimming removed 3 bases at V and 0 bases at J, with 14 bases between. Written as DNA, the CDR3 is TGTGCCAGTAGTATCCCTTTTCAGGGGACGAACACCGGGGAGCTGTTTTTT. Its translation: CASSIPFQGTNTGELFF.

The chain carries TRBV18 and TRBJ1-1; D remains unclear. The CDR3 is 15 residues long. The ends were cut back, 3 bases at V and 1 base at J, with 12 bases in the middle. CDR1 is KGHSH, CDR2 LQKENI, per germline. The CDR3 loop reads CASSPSLPGNTEAFF. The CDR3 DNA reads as TGTGCCAGCTCACCCTCGTTGCCGGGGAACACTGAAGCTTTCTTT.

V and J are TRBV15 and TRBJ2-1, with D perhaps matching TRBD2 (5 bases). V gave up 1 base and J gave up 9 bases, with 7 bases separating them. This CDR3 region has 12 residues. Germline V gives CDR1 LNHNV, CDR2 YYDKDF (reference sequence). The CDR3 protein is CATSRGTSEQFF. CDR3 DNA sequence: TGTGCCACCAGCAGAGGAACTAGTGAGCAGTTCTTC.

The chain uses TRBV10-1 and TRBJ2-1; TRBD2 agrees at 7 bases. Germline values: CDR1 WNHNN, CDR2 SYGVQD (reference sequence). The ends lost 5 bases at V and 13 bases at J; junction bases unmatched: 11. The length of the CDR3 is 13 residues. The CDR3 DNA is TGCGCCAGCAGTCAAATCCCCGGGACTATCCAGTTCTTC. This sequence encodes CASSQIPGTIQFF.

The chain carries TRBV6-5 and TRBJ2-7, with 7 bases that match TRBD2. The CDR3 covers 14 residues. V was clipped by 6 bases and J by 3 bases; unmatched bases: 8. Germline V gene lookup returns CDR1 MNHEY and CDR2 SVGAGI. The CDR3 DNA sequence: TGTGCCAGCAGGGCCCTAGCGGACTACTACGAGCAGTACTTC. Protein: CASRALADYYEQYF.

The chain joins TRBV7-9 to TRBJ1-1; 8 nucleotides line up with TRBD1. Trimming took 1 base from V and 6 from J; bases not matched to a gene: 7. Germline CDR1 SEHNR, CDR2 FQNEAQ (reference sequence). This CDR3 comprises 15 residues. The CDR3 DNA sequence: TGTGCCAGCAGCTTAGTGACAGGGGCGACCGCTGAAGCTTTCTTT. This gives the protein CASSLVTGATAEAFF.